This T cell receptor beta chain was documented in a study of T cells after yellow fever vaccination. Study as a whole: With SMART-Seq v4 Ultra Low Input, the fractions containing low cell numbers were prepared.

Ten or more counts support this clonotype. As yet, its antigen is unknown. This CDR3 is built from 12 residues. Germline V gene lookup returns CDR1 LGHNA and CDR2 YSLEER. V lost 0 bases to trimming and J lost 7 bases, with 6 bases between them. Generation of TCR cDNA used 5'RACE template switching (which added a universal primer site and UMIs). TCRdb processed the 5' RACE reads anew with MiXCR; each CDR3 protein has one entry. The sample lists about 340,000 distinct CDR3 sequences; approximately 12% were seen once. Study results and caveats: Reappearance after the booster was seen for most primary-vaccination clones, at 95% to 97% CD4 and roughly 90% CD8. Clonotype sharing between CD4 and CD8 compartments was small.

Here the sequenced sample was CD4+ T cells sorted from PBMCs, taken 15 days after the yellow fever booster vaccination. This receptor was identified in a young man who received the YFV17D yellow fever vaccine. The V gene is TRBV4-3, the J gene TRBJ2-5; D is possibly TRBD2 (6 bases). CDR3: CASSQERGTQYF. The CDR3, as DNA: TGCGCCAGCAGCCAAGAGCGGGGGACCCAGTACTTC.